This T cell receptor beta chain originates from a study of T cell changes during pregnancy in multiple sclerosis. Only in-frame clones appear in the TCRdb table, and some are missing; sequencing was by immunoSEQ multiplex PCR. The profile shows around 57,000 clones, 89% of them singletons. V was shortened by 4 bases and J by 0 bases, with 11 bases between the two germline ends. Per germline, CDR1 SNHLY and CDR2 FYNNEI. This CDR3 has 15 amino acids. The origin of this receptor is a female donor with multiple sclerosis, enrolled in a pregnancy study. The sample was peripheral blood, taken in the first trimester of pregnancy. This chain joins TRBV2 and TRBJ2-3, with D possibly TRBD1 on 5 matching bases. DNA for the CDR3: TGTGCCAGCAGTGCACAGGTTTGGAGCACAGATACGCAGTATTTT. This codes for CASSAQVWSTDTQYF.